This T cell receptor beta chain was identified in a study of T cell repertoires in cytomegalovirus infection. For the study at large: It was recently identified HLA-C-restricted and well-studied HLA-B-restricted CMV epitopes that the study used. Indications of both CMV infection and matching HLA type were provided by public TCR beta signatures. Study findings and constraints: Cumulative public TCR beta family frequency identified CMV carriers with the relevant HLA. Across the ex vivo response, the dominant clonotypes were HLA-C-restricted CMV-specific TCR beta clonotypes.

Trimming stripped 3 bases from V and 6 bases from J, with 20 bases between. Germline-derived CDR1 and CDR2 are MGHDK and SYGVNS. This CDR3 comprises 17 residues. This clonotype has a handful of counts. Its antigen is unidentified. TCRdb reprocessed the reads via MiXCR and lists one record per CDR3 protein. The table has some 480,000 distinct CDR3 sequences, about 33% seen once. The receptor was isolated from a human donor in good health (CMV status not recorded). Some clones in this sample may be carry-over from other donors' samples. The material sequenced was cultured PBMCs, taken from culture after CMV antigen stimulation. The rearrangement links TRBV25-1 to TRBJ1-4; weak D call: TRBD1 (5 bases). CDR3 loop: CASSDPRGRDVDEKLFF. CDR3 in DNA: TGTGCCAGCAGTGATCCCCGCGGTAGGGACGTTGATGAAAAACTGTTTTTT.